These T cell receptor beta chains were read from a single sample in a study of shared clonotypes between healthy human individuals. The repertoire was sequenced with immunoSEQ multiplex PCR; TCRdb's copy has only in-frame clones and lacks some. The table has fewer than 400,000 clones, over 65% seen once. Sequences were obtained from memory CD4+ T cells sorted from blood. These receptors were taken from a man in his thirties or forties in good health. The CDR3 runs from the conserved cysteine through the conserved F or W. The D gene is left open where the match is weak. Clone size is not always given. Where it is, it says once, few, many or a class for expanded clones.

abundance,j_gene,d_gene,v_gene,CDR3nt,CDR3aa
.,TRBJ2-5,.,TRBV2,TGTGCCAGCGGGGAGCAAGAGACCCAGTACTTC,CASGEQETQYF
.,TRBJ2-5,.,TRBV2,TGTGCCAGCAGTGTATTAGTTGATAAGACCCAGTACTTC,CASSVLVDKTQYF
.,TRBJ1-2,TRBD1,TRBV28,TGTGCCAGCAGTTTATCAGGACAGGTTTATGGCTACACCTTC,CASSLSGQVYGYTF
.,TRBJ2-5,.,TRBV5-1,TGCGCCAGCAGCTCCGATCCTCAAGAGACCCAGTACTTC,CASSSDPQETQYF
.,TRBJ1-2,TRBD1,TRBV6-1,TGTGCCAGCAGTGAAGCCTCGGGACAGCACTATGGCTACACCTTC,CASSEASGQHYGYTF
.,TRBJ1-1,.,TRBV5-1,TGCGCCAGCAGGCATCCCGGGGTATGGGACACTGAAGCTTTCTTT,CASRHPGVWDTEAFF
few,TRBJ2-7,TRBD2,TRBV9,TGTGCCAGCAGCGTAGCCAGCGGGATGATGGGCGAGCAGTACTTC,CASSVASGMMGEQYF
.,TRBJ2-5,TRBD1,TRBV5-1,TGCGCCAGCAGCATAAGGACAGGGGGATACCAAGAGACCCAGTACTTC,CASSIRTGGYQETQYF
.,TRBJ2-7,.,TRBV5-6,TGTGCCAGTACCATTGGGGAACCCTCCTACGAGCAGTACTTC,CASTIGEPSYEQYF
.,TRBJ2-5,.,TRBV2,TGTGCCAGCAGACTATCAGGGGATCAGTACTTC,CASRLSGDQYF
.,TRBJ2-1,TRBD1,TRBV11-3,TGTGCCAGCAGCTCGACAGGGAGCTCCTACAATGAGCAGTTCTTC,CASSSTGSSYNEQFF
.,TRBJ2-1,.,TRBV5-1,TGCGCCAGCAGCTTGTTGCCGTCTAGCTCCTACAATGAGCAGTTCTTC,CASSLLPSSSYNEQFF
.,TRBJ1-5,TRBD1,TRBV18,TGTGCCAGCTCACCTCAACAGGGGGCGAGTCAGCCCCAGCATTTT,CASSPQQGASQPQHF
.,TRBJ1-3,.,TRBV7-9,TGTGCCAGCAGCTTAAACAGGGCTGGAAACACCATATATTTT,CASSLNRAGNTIYF
.,TRBJ2-1,.,TRBV5-1,TGCGCCAGCAGCTCGGGACGGATGGCGGACGAGCAGTTCTTC,CASSSGRMADEQFF
.,TRBJ2-7,TRBD1,TRBV5-1,TGCGCCAGCAGCTTGGGCGACAGGGCCTACGAGCAGTACTTC,CASSLGDRAYEQYF
.,TRBJ2-7,TRBD1,TRBV5-6,TGTGCCAGCCGCCGGACAGGGGTCCACGAGCAGTACTTC,CASRRTGVHEQYF
.,TRBJ2-2,.,TRBV7-8,TGTGCCAGCAGCAGACTACCTATCGGTGACGGGGAGCTGTTTTTT,CASSRLPIGDGELFF
.,TRBJ1-5,.,TRBV7-8,TGTGCCAGCAGCTTAGGCGGGGGTCGAAGAAATCAGCCCCAGCATTTT,CASSLGGGRRNQPQHF
.,TRBJ2-2,.,TRBV7-2,TGTGCCAGCAGCTTATATTGGGAGCTGTTTTTT,CASSLYWELFF
.,TRBJ2-7,.,TRBV19,TGTGCCAGTAGTATAGATCTATCGTCCTTTGAGTACTTC,CASSIDLSSFEYF
.,TRBJ2-1,.,TRBV27,TGTGCCAGCAGAGAAGGGGCCTACAATGAGCAGTTCTTC,CASREGAYNEQFF
.,TRBJ2-5,.,TRBV6-5,TGTGCCAGCGCTTACAGTCGCCAAGAGACCCAGTACTTC,CASAYSRQETQYF
once,TRBJ1-1,.,TRBV19,TGTGCCAGTAGTATAAGGGTTGCCACTGAAGCTTTCTTT,CASSIRVATEAFF
.,TRBJ1-5,.,TRBV30,TGTGCCTGGAGTGTGGGGGCTGTTCAGCCCCAGCATTTT,CAWSVGAVQPQHF
.,TRBJ2-2,TRBD1,TRBV11-1,TGTGCCAGCTCCCGACAGGGTAACACCGGGGAGCTGTTTTTT,CASSRQGNTGELFF
few,TRBJ1-2,.,TRBV19,TGTGCCAGCGGCTCCGGGACAAGGCCTCCCCTCGGCTATGGCTACACCTTC,CASGSGTRPPLGYGYTF
once,TRBJ2-7,.,TRBV5-1,TGCGCCAGCAGCTTGGGAGGGAGGACGCTCGAGCAGTACTTC,CASSLGGRTLEQYF
.,TRBJ2-3,.,TRBV10-3,TGTGCCAGCAGACCGGGACTCCAACTCGGAGTTGGTACGCAGTATTTT,CASRPGLQLGVGTQYF
.,TRBJ2-1,.,TRBV29-1,TGCAGCGTTGACGGGTCCTACAATGAGCAGTTCTTC,CSVDGSYNEQFF
.,TRBJ2-7,TRBD2,TRBV7-8,TGTGCCAGCAGCTTTGGGACTAGCGGGGGTGAGCAGTACTTC,CASSFGTSGGEQYF
.,TRBJ2-1,TRBD2,TRBV29-1,TGCAGCGTTGCGACTAGCGGGAGGGCCGATGAGCAGTTCTTC,CSVATSGRADEQFF
.,TRBJ2-7,.,TRBV20-1,TGCAGTGCACCCGGACTGACCGAGCAGTACTTC,CSAPGLTEQYF
.,TRBJ2-7,TRBD2,TRBV18,TGTGCCAGCTCGGTTAAAGCGGGAGTCGTGAACGAGCAGTACTTC,CASSVKAGVVNEQYF
once,TRBJ2-1,TRBD2,TRBV19,TGTGCCAGTAGTATTTCTAGCGGTGCCTACAATGAGCAGTTCTTC,CASSISSGAYNEQFF
.,TRBJ2-3,TRBD1,TRBV6-1,TGTGCCAGCAGGTTACAGGGGATGCACACAGATACGCAGTATTTT,CASRLQGMHTDTQYF
.,TRBJ1-1,.,TRBV18,TGTGCCAGCTCCCATGCACTTAACACTGAAGCTTTCTTT,CASSHALNTEAFF
.,TRBJ1-3,.,TRBV9,TGTGCCAGCAGCGTAGGTCGGTCGCTCTCAGGAAACACCATATATTTT,CASSVGRSLSGNTIYF
.,TRBJ2-5,.,TRBV19,TGTGCCAGTAGTATAACTCCCGGACGGGCAATCCAAGAGACCCAGTACTTC,CASSITPGRAIQETQYF
.,TRBJ2-5,.,TRBV29-1,TGCAGCGTTAGAAGTAATCAAGAGACCCAGTACTTC,CSVRSNQETQYF
.,TRBJ2-5,TRBD1,TRBV10-3,TGTGCCATCAGTGCACGTCAGACACAGGGGACGTATGAGACCCAGTACTTC,CAISARQTQGTYETQYF
.,TRBJ2-3,TRBD2,TRBV18,TGTGCCAGCTCAATTAGCGGGAGCCTCGCAGATACGCAGTATTTT,CASSISGSLADTQYF